A single T cell receptor (beta chain) is shown here with its context. Its antigen specificity is not known. No base quality information exists; no much larger clone differs at one position. These data originate in a study of blood T cell repertoires in COVID-19 (dated by TCRdb to 2020 to 2021). About the full investigation: Samples from collaborators originated in the United States, Italy and Spain and spanned both the acute and convalescent phases of COVID-19. The material from the prospective study consisted of cDNA or gDNA derived from T cells, B-cell-depleted T cells, or PBMCs. The dataset comprised deeply sampled blood TCRbeta repertoires from subjects exposed to, actively infected with, or recovered from COVID-19. The repertoires were released in a freely available public database intended as a resource for research on the immune response to SARS-CoV-2. The samples were drawn from two sources: the first 160 participants of the ongoing ImmuneRACE study, and 1,000 to 1,500 subjects contributed by 6 global collaborators. Sample metadata almost always included a de-identified subject ID, COVID-19 status, age in years and sex. Where available, HLA class I and class II types were obtained from metadata supplied by the sample provider rather than from assay-based typing.

The immunoSEQ Assay, a bias-controlled multiplex PCR, was used to amplify TCRbeta CDR3 regions from genomic DNA. The paper's data handling went like this. The number of nucleated cells in each sample was estimated by amplification of reference gene primers within the assay. To quantify the absolute abundance of each unique TCRbeta CDR3 rearrangement, sequence reads were collapsed and filtered. For each sample, productive Simpson clonality was calculated as the square root of Simpson's diversity index over productive rearrangements. In TCRdb, the immuneACCESS table is reduced to in-frame sequences with V and J assigned. These tables do not hold every clone; where another copy was compared, an unresolved V gene accounts for under half, and the others remain unexplained. V and J calls and clone size are given by that table; D and trimming were obtained from the DNA. The sample contains approximately 180,000 clones, 75% to 90% of them found a single time. The top ten clones comprise roughly 9.7% of the sample.

The collaborating institutions used their own protocols to collect whole blood in K2EDTA tubes. Collaborator samples were shipped for TCRbeta analysis as frozen whole blood, isolated PBMCs, or DNA extracted from either sample type. Here is what the overall study found, with its caveats: The quantity of clinical and demographic metadata differed by source and by participant and was supplied without curation.

Compared with germline, V lacks 4 bases and J lacks 6 bases; bases without a gene match: 3. CDR3 length: 12 amino acids, cysteine to phenylalanine. Only CDR3 DNA remains: 36 bases, in frame from the first base. The sequence derives from a human donor with active or convalescent COVID-19. The donor label of this sample is uncertain. Sequencing was done on a sample of peripheral blood. The sequence joins TRBV12-3 or TRBV12-4 to TRBJ2-7, and TRBD2 matches 7 of the central bases. Here the CDR3 is given as CASSWGEGEQYF. Here is the DNA: TGTGCCAGCAGTTGGGGGGAGGGCGAGCAGTACTTC.